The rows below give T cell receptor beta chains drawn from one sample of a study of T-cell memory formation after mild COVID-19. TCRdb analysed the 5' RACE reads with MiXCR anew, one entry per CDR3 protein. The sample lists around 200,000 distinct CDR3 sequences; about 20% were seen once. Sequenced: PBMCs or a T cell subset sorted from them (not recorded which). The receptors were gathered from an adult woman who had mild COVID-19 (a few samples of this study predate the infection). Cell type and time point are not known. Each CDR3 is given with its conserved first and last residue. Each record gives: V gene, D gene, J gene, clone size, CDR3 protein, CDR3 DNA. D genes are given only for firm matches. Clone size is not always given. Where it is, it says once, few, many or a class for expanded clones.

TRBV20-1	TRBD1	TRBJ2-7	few	CSAREAGTGIYEQYF	TGCAGTGCTAGAGAAGCAGGGACAGGGATCTACGAGCAGTACTTC
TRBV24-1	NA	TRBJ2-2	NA	CATSDLYTGELFF	TGTGCCACCAGTGATTTATACACCGGGGAGCTGTTTTTT
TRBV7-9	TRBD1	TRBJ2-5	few	CASSLAPGQLQETQYF	TGTGCCAGCAGCTTAGCACCGGGACAGCTTCAAGAGACCCAGTACTTC
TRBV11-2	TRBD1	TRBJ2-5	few	CASSSTRDRGWTQYF	TGTGCCAGCAGCTCTACCCGGGACAGGGGATGGACCCAGTACTTC
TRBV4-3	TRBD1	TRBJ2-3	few	CASSQGTGPADTQYF	TGCGCCAGCAGCCAAGGGACAGGGCCTGCAGATACGCAGTATTTT
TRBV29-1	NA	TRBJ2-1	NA	CSVEEGVKGQFF	TGCAGCGTTGAAGAGGGGGTAAAGGGGCAGTTCTTC
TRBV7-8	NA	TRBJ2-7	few	CASSQQGLSSYEQYF	TGTGCCAGCAGTCAACAGGGCCTGAGCTCCTACGAGCAGTACTTC
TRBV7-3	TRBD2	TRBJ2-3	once	CASSLTLAGGVDTQYF	TGTGCCAGCAGCTTAACGCTAGCGGGGGGTGTGGATACGCAGTATTTT
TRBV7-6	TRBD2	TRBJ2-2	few	CASSHSGSHTGELFF	TGTGCCAGCAGCCATAGCGGGAGTCACACCGGGGAGCTGTTTTTT
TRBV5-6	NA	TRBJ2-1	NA	CASSLGGRVSYNEQFF	TGTGCCAGCAGCTTAGGGGGGAGGGTTTCCTACAATGAGCAGTTCTTC
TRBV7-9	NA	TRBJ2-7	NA	CASSSRGGTEAYEQYF	TGTGCCAGCAGCTCAAGGGGCGGGACAGAAGCCTACGAGCAGTACTTC
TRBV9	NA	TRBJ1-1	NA	CASSVAAQDTEAFF	TGTGCCAGCAGCGTAGCGGCACAGGACACTGAAGCTTTCTTT
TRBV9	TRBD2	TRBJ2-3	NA	CASSAGGGGPTDTQYF	TGTGCCAGCAGCGCGGGGGGTGGCGGCCCCACAGATACGCAGTATTTT
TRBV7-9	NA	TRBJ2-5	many	CASSNPGETQYF	TGTGCCAGCAGCAACCCCGGGGAGACCCAGTACTTC
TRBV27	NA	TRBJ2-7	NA	CASSSGGREQYF	TGTGCCAGCAGTTCGGGGGGCAGAGAGCAGTACTTC
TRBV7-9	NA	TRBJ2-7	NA	CASSKSVVGTEVYEQYF	TGTGCCAGCAGTAAAAGTGTGGTTGGGACGGAAGTCTACGAGCAGTACTTC
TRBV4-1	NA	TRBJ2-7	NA	CASSQEDLTYEQYF	TGCGCCAGCAGCCAAGAGGACCTGACCTACGAGCAGTACTTC
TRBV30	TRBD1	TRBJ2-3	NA	CAWIGDRAGTDTQYF	TGTGCCTGGATAGGGGACAGGGCCGGTACAGATACGCAGTATTTT
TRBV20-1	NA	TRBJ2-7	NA	CSARGSNYEQYF	TGCAGTGCTAGGGGCAGCAACTACGAGCAGTACTTC
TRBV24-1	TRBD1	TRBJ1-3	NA	CATSDEGADGNTIYF	TGTGCCACCAGTGATGAGGGGGCTGATGGAAACACCATATATTTT
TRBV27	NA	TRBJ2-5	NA	CASSFEYGKETQYF	TGTGCCAGCAGTTTTGAGTATGGTAAAGAGACCCAGTACTTC
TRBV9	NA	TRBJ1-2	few	CASSVADREGGYTF	TGTGCCAGCAGCGTAGCTGACAGAGAAGGTGGCTACACCTTC
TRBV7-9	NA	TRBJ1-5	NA	CASSLAGGRRPQHF	TGTGCCAGCAGCTTAGCAGGGGGTCGCAGGCCCCAGCATTTT
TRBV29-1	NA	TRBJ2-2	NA	CSVEEADANTGELFF	TGCAGCGTTGAGGAGGCGGACGCGAACACCGGGGAGCTGTTTTTT
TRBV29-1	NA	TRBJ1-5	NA	CSAETDSNQPQHF	TGCAGCGCCGAGACAGATAGCAATCAGCCCCAGCATTTT
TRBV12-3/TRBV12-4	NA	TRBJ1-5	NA	CASSRTWQPQHF	TGTGCCAGCAGCCGAACTTGGCAGCCCCAGCATTTT
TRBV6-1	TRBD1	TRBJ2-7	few	CASSEAAGQASYEQYF	TGTGCCAGCAGTGAAGCGGCGGGACAGGCCTCCTACGAGCAGTACTTC
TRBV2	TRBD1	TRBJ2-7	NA	CASSDGTGGNHEQYF	TGTGCCAGCAGTGACGGGACAGGGGGCAACCACGAGCAGTACTTC
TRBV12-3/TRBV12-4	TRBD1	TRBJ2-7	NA	CAVRGRGPSYEQYF	TGTGCCGTCAGAGGCAGGGGGCCATCCTACGAGCAGTACTTC
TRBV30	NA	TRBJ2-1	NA	CAWSAQAVVYNEQFF	TGTGCCTGGAGCGCACAGGCGGTCGTTTACAATGAGCAGTTCTTC
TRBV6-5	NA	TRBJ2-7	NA	CASSPQEQRVILYEQYF	TGTGCCAGCAGCCCCCAAGAGCAGCGGGTTATCCTCTACGAGCAGTACTTC
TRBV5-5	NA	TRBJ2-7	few	CASSLSETYEQYF	TGTGCCAGCAGCTTGTCAGAGACCTACGAGCAGTACTTC
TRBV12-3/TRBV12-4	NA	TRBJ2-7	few	CASSPPGTTMYEQYF	TGTGCCAGCAGTCCGCCCGGGACAACAATGTACGAGCAGTACTTC
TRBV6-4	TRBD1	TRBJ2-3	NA	CASSPGQATDTQYF	TGTGCCAGCAGCCCTGGACAGGCAACAGATACGCAGTATTTT
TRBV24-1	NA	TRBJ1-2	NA	CATSLQGDGYTF	TGTGCCACCAGTTTACAGGGAGATGGCTACACCTTC
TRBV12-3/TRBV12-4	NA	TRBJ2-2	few	CASNPRPGLSGELFF	TGTGCCAGCAACCCACGCCCGGGACTCTCGGGGGAGCTGTTTTTT
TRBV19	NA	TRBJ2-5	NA	CASSFRLEETQYF	TGTGCCAGTAGTTTCCGACTAGAGGAGACCCAGTACTTC
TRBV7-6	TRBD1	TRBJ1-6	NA	CASSSRDSLNSPLHF	TGTGCCAGCAGCTCCCGGGACAGCCTTAATTCACCCCTCCACTTT
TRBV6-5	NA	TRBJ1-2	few	CASSYARGVGLGYTF	TGTGCCAGCAGTTACGCGAGAGGGGTCGGCTTGGGCTACACCTTC
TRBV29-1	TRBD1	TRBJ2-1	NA	CSVADRAKGNEQFF	TGCAGCGTTGCGGACAGGGCCAAGGGCAATGAGCAGTTCTTC
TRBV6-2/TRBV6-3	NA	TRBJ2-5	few	CASSYSEREAKLTQYF	TGTGCCAGCAGTTACTCAGAGAGGGAGGCCAAGTTGACCCAGTACTTC
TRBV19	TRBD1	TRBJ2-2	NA	CASSDREAWTGELFF	TGTGCCAGTAGTGACAGGGAAGCTTGGACCGGGGAGCTGTTTTTT
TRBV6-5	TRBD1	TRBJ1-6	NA	CASRSRQGSSPLHF	TGTGCCAGCAGGTCGAGACAGGGGTCGTCACCCCTCCACTTT
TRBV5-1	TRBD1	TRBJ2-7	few	CASSFTGVRDALEQYF	TGCGCCAGCAGCTTCACAGGGGTCAGGGATGCGCTCGAGCAGTACTTC
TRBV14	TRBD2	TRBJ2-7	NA	CASSQMTSTYEQYF	TGTGCCAGCAGCCAAATGACTAGCACCTACGAGCAGTACTTC